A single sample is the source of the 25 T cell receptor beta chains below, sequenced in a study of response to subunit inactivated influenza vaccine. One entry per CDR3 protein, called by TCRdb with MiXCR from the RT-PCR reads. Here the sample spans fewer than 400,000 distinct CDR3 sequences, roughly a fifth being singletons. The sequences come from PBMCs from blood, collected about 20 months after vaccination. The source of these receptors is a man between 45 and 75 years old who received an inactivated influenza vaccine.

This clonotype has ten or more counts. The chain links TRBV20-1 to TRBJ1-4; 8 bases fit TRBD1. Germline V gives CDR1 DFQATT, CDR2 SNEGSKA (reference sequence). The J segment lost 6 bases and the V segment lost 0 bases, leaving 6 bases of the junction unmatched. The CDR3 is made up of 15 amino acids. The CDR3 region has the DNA TGCAGTGCTAGAGATCAGGGGGCTGGGGATGAAAAACTGTTTTTT. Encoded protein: CSARDQGAGDEKLFF.

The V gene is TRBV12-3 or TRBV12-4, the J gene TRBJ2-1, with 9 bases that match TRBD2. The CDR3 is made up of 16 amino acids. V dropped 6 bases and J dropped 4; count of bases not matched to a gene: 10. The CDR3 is CASRRTTSGLYNEQFF. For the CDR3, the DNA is TGTGCCAGCAGACGCACAACTAGCGGGTTATACAATGAGCAGTTCTTC.

CDR3 bases: TGTGCCAGCACCCGGGACAGGGTCGCAGATACGCAGTATTTT. Its translation: CASTRDRVADTQYF. V is TRBV12-3 or TRBV12-4 and J is TRBJ2-3; TRBD1 matches at 9 bases. The CDR3 loop spans 14 amino acids. V was pared by 7 bases and J by 4 bases, with 6 bases of the junction left unmatched.

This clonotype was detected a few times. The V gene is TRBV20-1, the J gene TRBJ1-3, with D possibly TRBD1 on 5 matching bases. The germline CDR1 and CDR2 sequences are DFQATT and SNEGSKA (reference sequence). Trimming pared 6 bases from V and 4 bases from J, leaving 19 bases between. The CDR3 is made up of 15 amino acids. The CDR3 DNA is TGCAGTGCCCGTCAGGGCAACGGGGTCGGAAACACCATATATTTT. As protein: CSARQGNGVGNTIYF.

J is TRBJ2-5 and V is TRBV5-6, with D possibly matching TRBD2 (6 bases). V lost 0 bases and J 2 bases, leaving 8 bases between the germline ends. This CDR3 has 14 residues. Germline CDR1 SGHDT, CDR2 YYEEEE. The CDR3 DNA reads TGTGCCAGCAGCTTGGTTCGGGGGCAAGAGACCCAGTACTTC. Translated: CASSLVRGQETQYF. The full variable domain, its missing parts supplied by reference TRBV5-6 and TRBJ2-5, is DAGVTQSPTHLIKTRGQQVTLRCSPKSGHDTVSWYQQALGQGPQFIFQYYEEEERQRGNFPDRFSGHQFPNYSSELNVNALLLGDSALYLCASSLVRGQETQYFGPGTRLLVL.

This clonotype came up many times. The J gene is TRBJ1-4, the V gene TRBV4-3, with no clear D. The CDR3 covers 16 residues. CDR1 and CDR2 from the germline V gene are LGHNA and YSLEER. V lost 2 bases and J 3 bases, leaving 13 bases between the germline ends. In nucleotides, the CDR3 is TGCGCCAGCAGCCAATCACTTCCTGGAGCTAATGAAAAACTGTTTTTT. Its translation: CASSQSLPGANEKLFF.

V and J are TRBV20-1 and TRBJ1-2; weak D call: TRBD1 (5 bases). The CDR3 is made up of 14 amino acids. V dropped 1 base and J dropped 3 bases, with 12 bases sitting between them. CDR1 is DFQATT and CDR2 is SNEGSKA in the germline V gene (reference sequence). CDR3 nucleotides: TGCAGTGCTAGAGGAGGGGCGACGGACTATGGCTACACCTTC. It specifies CSARGGATDYGYTF.

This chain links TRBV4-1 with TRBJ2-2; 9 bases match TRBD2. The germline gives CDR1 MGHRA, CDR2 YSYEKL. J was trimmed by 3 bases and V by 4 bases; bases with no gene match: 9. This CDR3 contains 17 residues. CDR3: CASSPGWTSVYTGELFF. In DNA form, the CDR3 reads TGCGCCAGCAGCCCGGGGTGGACTAGCGTTTACACCGGGGAGCTGTTTTTT.

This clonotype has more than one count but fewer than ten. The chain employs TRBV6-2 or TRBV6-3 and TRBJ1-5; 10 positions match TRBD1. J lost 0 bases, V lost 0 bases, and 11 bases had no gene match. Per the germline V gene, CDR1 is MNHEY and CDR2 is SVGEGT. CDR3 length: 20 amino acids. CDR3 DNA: TGTGCCAGCAGTTACTCCGACGGGACAGGGGCAGGTTATAGCAATCAGCCCCAGCATTTT. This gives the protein CASSYSDGTGAGYSNQPQHF.

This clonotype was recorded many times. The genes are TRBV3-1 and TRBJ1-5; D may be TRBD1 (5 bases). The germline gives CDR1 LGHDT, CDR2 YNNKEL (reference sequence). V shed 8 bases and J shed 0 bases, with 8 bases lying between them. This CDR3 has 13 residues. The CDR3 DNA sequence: TGTGCCAGCGGGGCCCGTAGCAATCAGCCCCAGCATTTT. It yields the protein CASGARSNQPQHF.

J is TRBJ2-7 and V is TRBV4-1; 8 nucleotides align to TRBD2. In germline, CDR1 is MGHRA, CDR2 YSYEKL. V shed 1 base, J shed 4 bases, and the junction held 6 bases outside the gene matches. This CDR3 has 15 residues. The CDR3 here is CASSQVGGALYEQYF. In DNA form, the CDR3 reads TGCGCCAGCAGCCAAGTCGGGGGGGCCTTATACGAGCAGTACTTC.

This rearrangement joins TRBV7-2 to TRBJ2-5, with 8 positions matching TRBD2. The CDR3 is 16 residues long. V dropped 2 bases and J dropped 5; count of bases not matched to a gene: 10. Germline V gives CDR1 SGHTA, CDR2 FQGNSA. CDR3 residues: CASSLSGGLMGETQYF. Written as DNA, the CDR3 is TGTGCCAGCAGCTTAAGCGGGGGTCTTATGGGGGAGACCCAGTACTTC.

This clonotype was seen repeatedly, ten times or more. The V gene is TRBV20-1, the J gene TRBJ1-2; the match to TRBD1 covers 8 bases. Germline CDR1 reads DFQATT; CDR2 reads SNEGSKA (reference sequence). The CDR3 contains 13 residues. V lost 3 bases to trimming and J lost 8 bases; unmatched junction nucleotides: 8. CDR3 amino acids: CSASDRGNRGYTF. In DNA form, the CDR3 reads TGCAGTGCTAGCGACAGGGGTAATCGAGGCTACACCTTC.

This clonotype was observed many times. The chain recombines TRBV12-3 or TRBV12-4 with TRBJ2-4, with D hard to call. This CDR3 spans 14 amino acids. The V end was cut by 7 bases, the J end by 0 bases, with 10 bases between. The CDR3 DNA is TGTGCCAGCACCACGGACCTAGCCAAAAACATTCAGTACTTC. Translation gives CASTTDLAKNIQYF.

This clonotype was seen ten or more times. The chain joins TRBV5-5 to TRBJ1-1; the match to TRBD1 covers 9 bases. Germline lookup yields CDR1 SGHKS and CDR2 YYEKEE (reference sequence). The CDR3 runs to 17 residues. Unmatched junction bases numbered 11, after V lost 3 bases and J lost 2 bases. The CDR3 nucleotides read TGTGCCAGCAGCTCGGGACAGGGTCCCCTATCCAACACTGAAGCTTTCTTT. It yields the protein CASSSGQGPLSNTEAFF. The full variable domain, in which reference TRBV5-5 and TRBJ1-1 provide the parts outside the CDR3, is DAGVTQSPTHLIKTRGQQVTLRCSPISGHKSVSWYQQVLGQGPQFIFQYYEKEERGRGNFPDRFSARQFPNYSSELNVNALLLGDSALYLCASSSGQGPLSNTEAFFGQGTRLTVV.

The CDR3 DNA reads as TGTGCCAGCAGGGTCAGCACAGATACGCAGTATTTT. Its translation: CASRVSTDTQYF. V gene TRBV2 combines with J gene TRBJ2-3, with D uncertain. The CDR3 spans 12 residues. Germline CDR1 is SNHLY and CDR2 is FYNNEI. V was trimmed by 6 bases and J by 0 bases, leaving 4 bases between them.

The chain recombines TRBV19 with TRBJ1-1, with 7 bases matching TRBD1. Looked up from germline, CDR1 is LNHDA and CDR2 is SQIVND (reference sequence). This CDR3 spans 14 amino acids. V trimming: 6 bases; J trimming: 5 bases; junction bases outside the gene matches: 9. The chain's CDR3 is CASSHGDRRTEAFF. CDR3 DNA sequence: TGTGCCAGTAGCCACGGGGACAGACGGACTGAAGCTTTCTTT.

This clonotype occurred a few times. CDR3 sequence reads: CASSYEGISNQPQHF. DNA for the CDR3: TGTGCCAGCAGCTACGAGGGGATAAGCAATCAGCCCCAGCATTTT. The rearrangement joins TRBV7-8 to TRBJ1-5; possibly TRBD1 for D (5 bases). In germline, CDR1 is SGHVS, CDR2 FQNEAQ. The CDR3 loop spans 15 amino acids. V was shortened by 4 bases and J by 1 base, with 11 bases between the two germline ends.

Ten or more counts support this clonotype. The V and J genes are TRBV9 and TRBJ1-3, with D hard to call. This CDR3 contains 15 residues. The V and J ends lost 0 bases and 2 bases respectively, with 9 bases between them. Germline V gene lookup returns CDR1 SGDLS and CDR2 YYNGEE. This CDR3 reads CASSVAWGTGNTIYF. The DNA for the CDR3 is TGTGCCAGCAGCGTAGCTTGGGGTACTGGAAACACCATATATTTT.

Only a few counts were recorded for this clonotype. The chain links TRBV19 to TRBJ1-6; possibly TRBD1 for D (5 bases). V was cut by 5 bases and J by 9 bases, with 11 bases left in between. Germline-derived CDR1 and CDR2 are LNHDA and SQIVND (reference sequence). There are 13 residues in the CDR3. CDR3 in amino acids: CASSRDEASPLHF. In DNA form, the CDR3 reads TGTGCCAGTAGTCGGGACGAAGCTTCACCCCTCCACTTT.

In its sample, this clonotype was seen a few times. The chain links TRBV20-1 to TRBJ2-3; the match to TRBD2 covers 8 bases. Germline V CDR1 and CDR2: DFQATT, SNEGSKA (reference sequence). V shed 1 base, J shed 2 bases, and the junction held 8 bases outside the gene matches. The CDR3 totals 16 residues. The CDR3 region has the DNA TGCAGTGCTAGAGGTGATAGCGGGATAAACACAGATACGCAGTATTTT. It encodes CSARGDSGINTDTQYF.

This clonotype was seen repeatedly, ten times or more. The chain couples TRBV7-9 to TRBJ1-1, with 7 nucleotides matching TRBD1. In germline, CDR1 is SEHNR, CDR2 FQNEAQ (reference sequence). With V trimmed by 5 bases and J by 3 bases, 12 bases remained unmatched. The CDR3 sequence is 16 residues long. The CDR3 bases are TGTGCCAGCAGCATTCGGTCGGGACAGAAGGACACTGAAGCTTTCTTT. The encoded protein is CASSIRSGQKDTEAFF.

The CDR3 loop reads CSALNMANYGYTF. CDR3 coding DNA: TGCAGCGCCTTAAACATGGCTAACTATGGCTACACCTTC. The chain carries TRBV29-1 and TRBJ1-2; D is unclear. CDR3 length equals 13 residues. The germline V and J ends were trimmed by 7 bases and 0 bases, with 12 bases remaining between them. In germline, CDR1 is SQVTM, CDR2 ANQGSEA. The full variable domain, with the rest looked up from reference TRBV29-1 and TRBJ1-2, is SAVISQKPSRDICQRGTSLTIQCQVDSQVTMMFWYRQQPGQSLTLIATANQGSEATYESGFVIDKFPISRPNLTFSTLTVSNMSPEDSSIYLCSALNMANYGYTFGSGTRLTVV.

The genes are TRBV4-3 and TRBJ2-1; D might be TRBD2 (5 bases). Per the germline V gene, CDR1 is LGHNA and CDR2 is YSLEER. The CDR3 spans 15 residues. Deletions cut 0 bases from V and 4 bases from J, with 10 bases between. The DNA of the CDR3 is TGCGCCAGCAGCCAAGAAGCGGTGGGGTACAATGAGCAGTTCTTC. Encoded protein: CASSQEAVGYNEQFF.

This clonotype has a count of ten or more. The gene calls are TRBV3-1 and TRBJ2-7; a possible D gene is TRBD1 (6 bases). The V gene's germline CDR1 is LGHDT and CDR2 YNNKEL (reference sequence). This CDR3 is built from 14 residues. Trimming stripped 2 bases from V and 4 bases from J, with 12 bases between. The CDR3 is CASSQPGHPYEQYF. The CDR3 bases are TGTGCCAGCAGCCAACCGGGACACCCATACGAGCAGTACTTC.